Listed below are T cell receptor beta chains from one sample, sequenced in a study of T cell responses to AZD1222 COVID-19 vaccine. The protocol was immunoSEQ multiplex PCR, while the TCRdb copy is restricted to in-frame clones and leaves out a portion. This table has tens of thousands of clones, 70% to 90% appearing once. Sequencing was performed on peripheral blood, taken on day 0 of AZD1222 vaccination. All receptors derive from an adult in good health. Both conserved end residues are part of each CDR3.

TRBJ1-5,TRBV15,18,CATSRESGARRSNQPQHF
TRBJ1-5,TRBV11-3,16,CASSLPPTGRYQPQHF
TRBJ1-2,TRBV6-6,16,CASSYSTGQGANGYTF
TRBJ2-7,TRBV6-5,14,CASSYRQGDYEQYF
TRBJ2-1,TRBV28,15,CASTSGGGDRNEQFF
TRBJ2-1,TRBV19,16,CATKPVEGRGDNEQFF
TRBJ2-7,TRBV18,14,CASSPLQGAGEQYF
TRBJ1-1,TRBV19,13,CASSMIMNTEAFF
TRBJ1-3,TRBV11-2,15,CASSFILGGGNTIYF
TRBJ1-2,TRBV14,12,CASSPRGGGYTF